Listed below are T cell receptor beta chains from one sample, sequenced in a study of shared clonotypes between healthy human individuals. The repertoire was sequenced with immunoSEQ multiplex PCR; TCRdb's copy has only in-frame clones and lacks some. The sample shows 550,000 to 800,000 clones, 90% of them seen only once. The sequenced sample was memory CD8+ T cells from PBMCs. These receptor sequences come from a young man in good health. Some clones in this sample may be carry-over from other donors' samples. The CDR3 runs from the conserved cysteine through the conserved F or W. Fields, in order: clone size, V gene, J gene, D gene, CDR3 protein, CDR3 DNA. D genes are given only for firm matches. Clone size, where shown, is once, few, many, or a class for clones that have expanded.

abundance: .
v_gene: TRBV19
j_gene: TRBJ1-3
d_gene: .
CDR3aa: CASRNSGNTIYF
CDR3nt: TGTGCCAGTAGGAACTCTGGAAACACCATATATTTT

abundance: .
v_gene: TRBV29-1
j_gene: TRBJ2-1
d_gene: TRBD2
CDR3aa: CSVEGGLAASYNEQFF
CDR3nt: TGCAGCGTTGAAGGGGGACTAGCGGCCTCCTACAATGAGCAGTTCTTC

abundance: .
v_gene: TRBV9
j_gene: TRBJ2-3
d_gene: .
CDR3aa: CASSFSLGRDTQYF
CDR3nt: TGTGCCAGCAGCTTTTCCCTGGGGCGAGATACGCAGTATTTT

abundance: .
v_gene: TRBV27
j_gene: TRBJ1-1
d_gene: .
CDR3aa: CASRITGFFTEAFF
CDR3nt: TGTGCCAGCAGAATTACAGGGTTCTTCACTGAAGCTTTCTTT

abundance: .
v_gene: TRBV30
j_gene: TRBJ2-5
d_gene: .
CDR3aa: CAWREVAPYQETQYF
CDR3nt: TGTGCCTGGAGAGAGGTAGCTCCGTACCAAGAGACCCAGTACTTC

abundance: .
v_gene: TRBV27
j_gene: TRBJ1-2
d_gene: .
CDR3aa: CASSLDASGYGYTF
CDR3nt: TGTGCCAGCAGTTTAGATGCGAGCGGCTATGGCTACACCTTC

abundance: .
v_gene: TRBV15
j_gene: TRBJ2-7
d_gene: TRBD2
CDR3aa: CATSPPGREITYEQYF
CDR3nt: TGTGCCACCAGCCCACCTGGGAGGGAAATTACCTACGAGCAGTACTTC

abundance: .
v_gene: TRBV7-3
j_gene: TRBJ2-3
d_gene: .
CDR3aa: CASSLNSRPTDTQYF
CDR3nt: TGTGCCAGCAGCTTAAACTCGCGCCCCACAGATACGCAGTATTTT

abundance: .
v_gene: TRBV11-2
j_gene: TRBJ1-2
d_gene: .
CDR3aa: CASSLGFDSFYGYTF
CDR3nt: TGTGCCAGCAGCTTAGGTTTCGACAGCTTCTATGGCTACACCTTC

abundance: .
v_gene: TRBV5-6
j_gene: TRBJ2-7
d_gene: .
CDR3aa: CASSFFRTEDEQYF
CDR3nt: TGTGCCAGCAGCTTCTTCCGTACTGAGGACGAGCAGTACTTC

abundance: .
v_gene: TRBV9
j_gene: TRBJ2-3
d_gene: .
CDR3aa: CASSVVGERTDTQYF
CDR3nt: TGTGCCAGCAGCGTAGTGGGGGAGAGGACAGATACGCAGTATTTT

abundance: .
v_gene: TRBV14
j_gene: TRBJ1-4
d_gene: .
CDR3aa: CASSQERGTNEKLFF
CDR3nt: TGTGCCAGCAGCCAAGAGAGGGGAACTAATGAAAAACTGTTTTTT

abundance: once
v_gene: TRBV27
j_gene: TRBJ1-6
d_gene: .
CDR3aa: CASSSSAGWNSPLHF
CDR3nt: TGTGCCAGCAGTTCGTCCGCAGGGTGGAATTCACCCCTCCACTTT

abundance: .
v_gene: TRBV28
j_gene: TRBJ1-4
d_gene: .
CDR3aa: CASSTSIIRGLFF
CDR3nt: TGTGCCAGCAGCACCTCTATAATACGGGGACTGTTTTTT

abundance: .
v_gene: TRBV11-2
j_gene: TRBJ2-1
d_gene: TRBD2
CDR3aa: CASSVTSGRAGKEFF
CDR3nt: TGTGCCAGCAGCGTAACTAGCGGGAGGGCCGGTAAGGAGTTCTTC

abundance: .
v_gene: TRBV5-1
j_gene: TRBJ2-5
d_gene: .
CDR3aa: CASSFLAGYQETQYF
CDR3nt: TGCGCCAGCAGCTTCTTGGCGGGGTACCAAGAGACCCAGTACTTC

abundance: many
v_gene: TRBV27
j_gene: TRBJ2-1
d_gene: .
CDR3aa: CASSLGDINNEQFF
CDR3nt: TGTGCCAGCAGCCTAGGGGACATCAACAATGAGCAGTTCTTC

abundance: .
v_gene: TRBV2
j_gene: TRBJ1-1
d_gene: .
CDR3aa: CASSWLQGTNTEAFF
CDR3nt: TGTGCCAGCAGTTGGTTGCAGGGGACGAACACTGAAGCTTTCTTT

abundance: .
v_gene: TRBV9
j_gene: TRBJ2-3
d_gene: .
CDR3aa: CASGPSTGTSTDTQYF
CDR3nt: TGTGCCAGCGGGCCATCAACCGGGACTAGCACAGATACGCAGTATTTT

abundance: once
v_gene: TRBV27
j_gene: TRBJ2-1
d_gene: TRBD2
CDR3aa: CASTPRGEDEQFF
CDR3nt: TGTGCCAGCACCCCTCGGGGGGAAGATGAGCAGTTCTTC

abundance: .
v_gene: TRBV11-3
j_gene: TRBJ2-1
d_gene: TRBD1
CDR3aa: CASSPRDSPNEQFF
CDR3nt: TGTGCCAGCAGCCCCCGGGACAGCCCGAATGAGCAGTTCTTC

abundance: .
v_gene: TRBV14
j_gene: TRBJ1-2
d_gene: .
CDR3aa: CASSQQGGYGYTF
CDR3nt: TGTGCCAGCAGCCAACAAGGGGGTTATGGCTACACCTTC

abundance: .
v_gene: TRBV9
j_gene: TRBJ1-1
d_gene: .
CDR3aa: CASSAWTPNTEAFF
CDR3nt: TGTGCCAGCAGCGCCTGGACACCGAACACTGAAGCTTTCTTT

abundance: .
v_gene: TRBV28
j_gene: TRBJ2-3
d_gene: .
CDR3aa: CASSFSGLADTQYF
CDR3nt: TGTGCCAGCAGTTTTAGTGGCTTGGCAGATACGCAGTATTTT